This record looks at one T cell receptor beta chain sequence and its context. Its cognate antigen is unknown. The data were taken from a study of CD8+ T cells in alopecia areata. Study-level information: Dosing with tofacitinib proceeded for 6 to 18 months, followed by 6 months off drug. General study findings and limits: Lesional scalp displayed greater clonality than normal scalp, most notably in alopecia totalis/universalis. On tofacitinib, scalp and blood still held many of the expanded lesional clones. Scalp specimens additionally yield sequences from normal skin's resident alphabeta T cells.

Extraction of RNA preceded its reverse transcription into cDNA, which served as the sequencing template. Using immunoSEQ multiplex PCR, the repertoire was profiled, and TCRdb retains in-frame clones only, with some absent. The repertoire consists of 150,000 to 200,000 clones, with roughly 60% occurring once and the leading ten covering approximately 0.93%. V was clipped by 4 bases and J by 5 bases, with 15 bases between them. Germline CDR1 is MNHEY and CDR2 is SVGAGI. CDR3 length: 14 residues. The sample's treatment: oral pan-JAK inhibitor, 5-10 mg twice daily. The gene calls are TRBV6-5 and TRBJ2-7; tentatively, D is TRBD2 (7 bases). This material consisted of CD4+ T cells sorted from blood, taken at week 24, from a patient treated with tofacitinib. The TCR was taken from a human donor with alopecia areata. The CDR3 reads CASSFSRGADEQYF. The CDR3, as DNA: TGTGCCAGCAGTTTCTCCCGGGGGGCGGACGAGCAGTACTTC.